One and the same sample provided the 27 T cell receptor beta chains below, sequenced in a study of blood T cell repertoires in COVID-19. Repertoires were generated with immunoSEQ multiplex PCR, while TCRdb's copy carries only in-frame clones and drops some. The sample has about 130,000 clones, about 89% seen once. Sequences were obtained from peripheral blood. The receptors here all came from an older woman with acute or convalescent COVID-19.

The sample holds a few counts of this clone. V and J are TRBV7-9 and TRBJ2-1; TRBD2 agrees at 14 bases. The length of the CDR3 is 15 residues. With 3 bases clipped from V and 9 bases from J, the junction kept 4 bases outside the gene matches. The germline V gene has CDR1 SEHNR and CDR2 FQNEAQ (reference sequence). The DNA of the CDR3 is TGTGCCAGCAGCTTGGGACTAGCGGGAGTTGCTGAGCAGTTCTTC. Translation gives CASSLGLAGVAEQFF.

CDR3 DNA: TGTGCCAGTAGAGATAGCGGGAGGGGGAGTCAGTTCTTC. This gives the protein CASRDSGRGSQFF. V usage is TRBV19 and J usage is TRBJ2-1; 11 bases are shared with TRBD2. In germline, CDR1 is LNHDA, CDR2 SQIVND (reference sequence). J lost 13 bases, V lost 6 bases, and 8 bases had no gene match. The CDR3 totals 13 residues.

The chain has TRBV3-1 (or the pseudogene TRBV3-2) and TRBJ2-3; 8 positions match TRBD1. Per the germline V gene, CDR1 is LGHDT and CDR2 is YNNKEL (reference sequence). CDR3 length: 14 amino acids. J gave up 8 bases and V 3 bases, and 7 bases lay outside the gene matches. This CDR3 reads CASSHEQGEVTQYF. CDR3 bases: TGTGCCAGCAGCCATGAACAGGGGGAAGTTACGCAGTATTTT.

The rearrangement joins TRBV3-1 (or the pseudogene TRBV3-2) to TRBJ2-1, with 9 bases matching TRBD1. The length of the CDR3 is 16 residues. Trimming at V came to 2 bases and at J to 5 bases, leaving 7 bases not matched to a gene. Germline V gives CDR1 LGHDT, CDR2 YNNKEL (reference sequence). The CDR3 DNA follows: TGTGCCAGCAGCCAATCCGGGACAGGGCACGACAATGAGCAGTTCTTC. This translates into CASSQSGTGHDNEQFF.

This clone was seen once. J is TRBJ1-1 and V is TRBV3-1 (or the pseudogene TRBV3-2), with D tentatively TRBD1 (5 bases). The CDR3 runs to 13 residues. V lost 0 bases, J lost 5 bases, and 7 bases lay in between. The germline V gene has CDR1 LGHDT and CDR2 YNNKEL (reference sequence). The CDR3 spells CASSQDGTTEAFF. CDR3 DNA: TGTGCCAGCAGCCAAGATGGGACTACTGAAGCTTTCTTT.

V is TRBV5-5 and J is TRBJ1-5, with unresolved D. The length of the CDR3 is 14 residues. Germline CDR1 is SGHKS and CDR2 is YYEKEE (reference sequence). Trimming pared 1 base from V and 7 bases from J, leaving 12 bases between. DNA of the CDR3: TGTGCCAGCAGCTTGACCGGGAGTGGACAGCCCCAGCATTTT. This sequence encodes CASSLTGSGQPQHF.

This sequence joins TRBV6-5 and TRBJ1-5, with D perhaps matching TRBD1 (6 bases). This CDR3 comprises 16 residues. Germline CDR1 MNHEY, CDR2 SVGAGI. Deletions cut 2 bases from V and 3 bases from J, with 14 bases between. The CDR3 is CASSYGTTSYNQPQHF. The CDR3 nucleotides read TGTGCCAGCAGTTACGGGACAACCTCTTACAATCAGCCCCAGCATTTT.

The V and J genes are TRBV4-2 and TRBJ2-1; D gene uncertain. The CDR3 length is 15 residues. CDR1 and CDR2 from the germline V gene are LGHNA and YNFKEQ. Deletions cut 0 bases from V and 7 bases from J, with 13 bases between. The CDR3 bases are TGTGCCAGCAGCCAAGAGAAAGTGGGCCTTAATGAGCAGTTCTTC. Translation: CASSQEKVGLNEQFF.

In this sample, this clone turned up a few times. The sample has other DNA sequences that encode this CDR3 too. V gene TRBV3-1 (or the pseudogene TRBV3-2) combines with J gene TRBJ1-2; weak D call: TRBD1 (5 bases). The CDR3 covers 13 residues. The germline V gene has CDR1 LGHDT and CDR2 YNNKEL (reference sequence). Trimming shortened V by 1 base and J by 6 bases, and 9 bases separated the two germline ends. The CDR3 DNA reads TGTGCCAGCAGCCAAGTTGGGGGGGATGGCTACACCTTC. Protein product: CASSQVGGDGYTF.

The chain recombines TRBV11-2 with TRBJ1-6; D unresolved. The length of the CDR3 is 14 residues. Germline CDR1 is SGHAT and CDR2 is FQNNGV. Between the trimmed V and J ends, which lost 4 bases and 7 bases, there was a span of 11 bases. The CDR3 loop reads CASSSTSTNSPLHF. The CDR3 nucleotides read TGTGCCAGCAGCTCGACATCCACAAATTCACCCCTCCACTTT.

This chain uses TRBV5-1 with TRBJ2-1; 8 bases fit TRBD2. V lost 5 bases to trimming and J lost 0 bases; unmatched junction nucleotides: 4. The CDR3 runs to 15 residues. CDR1 and CDR2 (germline): SGHRS, YFSETQ. In DNA, the CDR3 is TGCGCCAGCAGGCCCAGCGGGAGCTCCTACAATGAGCAGTTCTTC. Its protein is CASRPSGSSYNEQFF.

The rearrangement joins TRBV28 to TRBJ1-4, with TRBD1 matching 10 bases. The trim removed 6 bases at V and 5 bases at J, leaving 9 bases unmatched. The CDR3 loop spans 16 amino acids. The germline gives CDR1 MDHEN, CDR2 SYDVKM. CDR3 nucleotides: TGTGCCAGCAGCATCCCGGGACAGGGGCTAAATGAAAAACTGTTTTTT. This gives the protein CASSIPGQGLNEKLFF. The full variable domain, rest sourced from reference TRBV28 and TRBJ1-4, is DVKVTQSSRYLVKRTGEKVFLECVQDMDHENMFWYRQDPGLGLRLIYFSYDVKMKEKGDIPEGYSVSREKKERFSLILESASTNQTSMYLCASSIPGQGLNEKLFFGSGTQLSVL.

The chain recombines TRBV6-1 with TRBJ1-2, with a tentative D call TRBD1 (6 bases). Per germline, CDR1 MNHNS and CDR2 SASEGT. V was pared by 2 bases and J by 3 bases, with 7 bases between. CDR3 size: 13 residues. CDR3 bases: TGTGCCAGCAGTGAATCAGGGGACTATGGCTACACCTTC. Its protein is CASSESGDYGYTF.

The rearrangement uses TRBV4-2 and TRBJ2-2, with 9 nucleotides matching TRBD2. CDR3 length: 16 amino acids. Germline V gene data show CDR1 as LGHNA and CDR2 as YNFKEQ. V shed 1 base and J 6 bases; nucleotides not matched to a gene: 6. The CDR3 spells CASSQAGTSRPGELFF. Written as DNA, the CDR3 is TGTGCCAGCAGCCAAGCTGGGACTAGCCGGCCCGGGGAGCTGTTTTTT.

This rearrangement joins TRBV11-2 to TRBJ1-6; perhaps TRBD1 as D (6 bases). The CDR3 runs 18 residues. V lost 5 bases, J lost 4 bases, and 21 bases lay in between. CDR1 and CDR2 (germline): SGHAT, FQNNGV. The CDR3 DNA is TGTGCCAGCAGCATTTCCCGGGGGGGCGGGGAATATAATTCACCCCTCCACTTT. Protein sequence: CASSISRGGGEYNSPLHF.

The chain recombines TRBV19 with TRBJ1-6; 8 nucleotides line up with TRBD1. This CDR3 has 15 amino acids. The junction had 3 bases not matched to a gene; V was cut back by 4 bases and J by 4 bases. Looked up from germline, CDR1 is LNHDA and CDR2 is SQIVND (reference sequence). CDR3 in amino acids: CASSTGTGYNSPLHF. The CDR3 coding sequence is TGTGCCAGTAGTACCGGGACAGGATATAATTCACCCCTCCACTTT.

The V gene is TRBV5-1, the J gene TRBJ2-3; TRBD2 matches at 7 bases. The ends lost 2 bases at V and 9 bases at J; junction bases unmatched: 9. The CDR3 is made up of 14 amino acids. The V gene's germline CDR1 is SGHRS and CDR2 YFSETQ. The CDR3 sequence is CASSFGGDLVTQYF. The DNA of the CDR3 is TGCGCCAGCAGCTTTGGGGGGGACTTAGTCACGCAGTATTTT. Looking up the rest from reference TRBV5-1 and TRBJ2-3 gives the full variable domain: KAGVTQTPRYLIKTRGQQVTLSCSPISGHRSVSWYQQTPGQGLQFLFEYFSETQRNKGNFPGRFSGRQFSNSRSEMNVSTLELGDSALYLCASSFGGDLVTQYFGPGTRLTVL.

This chain uses TRBV2 with TRBJ2-7; 10 bases are a match to TRBD2. V dropped 6 bases and J dropped 2; count of bases not matched to a gene: 4. CDR1 SNHLY and CDR2 FYNNEI come from the germline V gene. The CDR3 covers 14 residues. CDR3 DNA sequence: TGTGCCAGCAGGGGGACTAGCGCTACCTACGAGCAGTACTTC. Encoded protein: CASRGTSATYEQYF.

For the CDR3, the DNA is TGTGCCAGCAGACCGACAGGGTGGAGTGAAAAACTGTTTTTT. The encoded protein is CASRPTGWSEKLFF. The chain joins TRBV6-5 to TRBJ1-4; 7 bases fit TRBD1. Losses at the gene ends were 6 bases for V and 7 bases for J; bases not matched to a gene: 8. Germline V gene lookup returns CDR1 MNHEY and CDR2 SVGAGI. This CDR3 has 14 amino acids.

This clone was seen only once. The V call is TRBV29-1, the J call TRBJ2-1; D not certain. V was cut by 4 bases and J by 0 bases, with 19 bases left in between. The CDR3 length is 17 residues. In germline, CDR1 is SQVTM, CDR2 ANQGSEA. CDR3 sequence: CSVGKFRLPGSYNEQFF. CDR3 sequence (DNA): TGCAGCGTTGGGAAGTTTAGACTCCCGGGCTCCTACAATGAGCAGTTCTTC.

This chain links TRBV5-1 with TRBJ1-1; D gene unclear. Trimming removed 4 bases at V and 4 bases at J, with 14 bases between. CDR1 is SGHRS, CDR2 YFSETQ, per germline. The CDR3 is 14 amino acids. As DNA, the CDR3 is TGCGCCAGCAGCCTGTACGGGAGTTCCACTGAAGCTTTCTTT. Protein: CASSLYGSSTEAFF.

The chain links TRBV10-3 to TRBJ2-7; 12 nucleotides line up with TRBD2. The CDR3 extends over 16 amino acids. Germline CDR1 is ENHRY and CDR2 is SYGVKD. V lost 2 bases and J lost 2; bases outside the gene matches: 4. Here the CDR3 reads CAISETTSGSPYEQYF. The CDR3 DNA sequence: TGTGCCATCAGTGAGACGACTAGCGGGAGCCCCTACGAGCAGTACTTC.

The V and J genes are TRBV5-1 and TRBJ1-1; 7 bases are shared with TRBD1. With 0 bases clipped from V and 6 bases from J, the junction kept 11 bases outside the gene matches. Per the germline V gene, CDR1 is SGHRS and CDR2 is YFSETQ. CDR3 length equals 16 residues. Written as DNA, the CDR3 is TGCGCCAGCAGCTTGGCACCGACAGGGTTCGAGGCTGAAGCTTTCTTT. Translating it yields CASSLAPTGFEAEAFF. Filled out from reference TRBV5-1 and TRBJ1-1, the complete variable domain reads KAGVTQTPRYLIKTRGQQVTLSCSPISGHRSVSWYQQTPGQGLQFLFEYFSETQRNKGNFPGRFSGRQFSNSRSEMNVSTLELGDSALYLCASSLAPTGFEAEAFFGQGTRLTVV.

This chain links TRBV5-1 with TRBJ1-1, with 11 bases matching TRBD1. The germline gives CDR1 SGHRS, CDR2 YFSETQ. The CDR3 has 19 amino acids. The trim removed 4 bases at V and 3 bases at J, leaving 17 bases unmatched. CDR3 sequence: CASSRQAGQGVGADTEAFF. CDR3 DNA: TGCGCCAGCAGCCGCCAGGCGGGACAGGGGGTTGGGGCCGACACTGAAGCTTTCTTT.

This chain connects TRBV24-1 to TRBJ2-3; 10 bases line up with TRBD2. J was trimmed by 4 bases and V by 4 bases; bases with no gene match: 7. CDR3 size: 16 residues. The germline CDR1 and CDR2 sequences are KGHDR and SFDVKD. The CDR3 region has the DNA TGTGCCACCAGTGAACAAGCTAGCGGGAGCGCAGATACGCAGTATTTT. It is translated as CATSEQASGSADTQYF.

This clone was counted a few times. The V and J genes are TRBV19 and TRBJ1-1; D is perhaps TRBD1 (5 bases). CDR3 size: 12 residues. V was trimmed by 5 bases and J by 7 bases, leaving 11 bases between them. Germline CDR1 LNHDA, CDR2 SQIVND (reference sequence). The CDR3 reads CASSVRGGEAFF. DNA of the CDR3: TGTGCCAGTAGTGTAAGGGGTGGTGAAGCTTTCTTT.

In its sample, this clone was seen a few times. The chain has TRBV25-1 and TRBJ1-1; no firm D call. The V gene's germline CDR1 is MGHDK and CDR2 SYGVNS. The CDR3 consists of 13 residues. V lost 5 bases and J 1 base, leaving 8 bases between the germline ends. CDR3 amino acids: CASSWAGNTEAFF. DNA for the CDR3: TGTGCCAGCAGTTGGGCAGGGAACACTGAAGCTTTCTTT.